A selection of T cell receptor beta chains follows, all from one sample in a study of CD8+ T cells in alopecia areata. Assay: immunoSEQ multiplex PCR; the TCRdb copy retains only in-frame clones and omits some. The table has fewer than 200,000 clones, around 60% seen once. Material: CD4+ T cells sorted from blood, obtained at week 24, from a patient treated with tofacitinib. These receptors came from a human donor with alopecia areata. Both conserved end residues are part of each CDR3. The D gene is left open where the match is weak. Only some rows state a clone size, as once, few, many or a class for expanded clones.

j_gene | v_gene | d_gene | abundance | CDR3nt | CDR3aa
TRBJ1-6 | TRBV5-4 | . | few | TGTGCCCGTTGTGTGGCGGGCCCGGGGATTAATTCACCCCTCCACTTT | CARCVAGPGINSPLHF
TRBJ1-3 | TRBV29-1 | . | . | TGCAGCGTTGAAAGCAGGGATGGAAACACCATATATTTT | CSVESRDGNTIYF
TRBJ1-2 | TRBV29-1 | . | . | TGCAGCGTCGGAGGACCGAACTATGGCTACACCTTC | CSVGGPNYGYTF
TRBJ2-2 | TRBV6-5 | TRBD1 | . | TGTGCCAGCAGGACAGGGGACACCGGGGAGCTGTTTTTT | CASRTGDTGELFF
TRBJ2-7 | TRBV15 | . | . | TGTGCCACCAGCAGAGATTTGAGTAGGGTCCCCTCCGAGCAGTACTTC | CATSRDLSRVPSEQYF
TRBJ2-7 | TRBV30 | TRBD1 | . | TGTGCCTGGAGTGTTGGTGGTGGGACAGGGGGTTTACGATCCGAGCAGTACTTC | CAWSVGGGTGGLRSEQYF
TRBJ2-7 | TRBV6-5 | TRBD1 | . | TGTGCCAGCAGTAGCAGGGGGCTGTGGGACGAGCAGTACTTC | CASSSRGLWDEQYF
TRBJ1-1 | TRBV29-1 | . | . | TGCAGCGTTGTGGGGCAGTTGAACACTGAAGCTTTCTTT | CSVVGQLNTEAFF
TRBJ2-5 | TRBV5-1 | . | . | TGCGCCAGCTCCGGAGACAGACAACAAGAGACCCAGTACTTC | CASSGDRQQETQYF
TRBJ1-5 | TRBV30 | . | . | TGTGCCTGGAGTGGGGGAGGCGGATCTCTTAGGCATTTT | CAWSGGGGSLRHF
TRBJ1-2 | TRBV4-2 | . | . | TGTGCCAGCAGCCAGGGCGGGGGAGGGAACTATGGCTACACCTTC | CASSQGGGGNYGYTF
TRBJ2-1 | TRBV25-1 | . | . | TGTGCCAGCAGTGACTTTAGTTTGGATGAGCAGTTCTTC | CASSDFSLDEQFF
TRBJ2-3 | TRBV29-1 | . | few | TGCAGCGTTGACGAACGGGACAGCACAGATACGCAGTATTTT | CSVDERDSTDTQYF